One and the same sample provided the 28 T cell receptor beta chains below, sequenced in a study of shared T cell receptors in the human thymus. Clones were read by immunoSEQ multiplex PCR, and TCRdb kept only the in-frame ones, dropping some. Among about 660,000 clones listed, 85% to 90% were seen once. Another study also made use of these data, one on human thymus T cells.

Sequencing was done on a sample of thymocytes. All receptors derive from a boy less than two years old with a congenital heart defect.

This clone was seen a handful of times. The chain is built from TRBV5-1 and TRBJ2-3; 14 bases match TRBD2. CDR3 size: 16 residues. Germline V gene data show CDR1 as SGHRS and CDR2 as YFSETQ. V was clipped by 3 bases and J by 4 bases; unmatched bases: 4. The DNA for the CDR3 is TGCGCCAGCAGCTCCGGACTAGCGGGAGGAGCAGATACGCAGTATTTT. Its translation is CASSSGLAGGADTQYF.

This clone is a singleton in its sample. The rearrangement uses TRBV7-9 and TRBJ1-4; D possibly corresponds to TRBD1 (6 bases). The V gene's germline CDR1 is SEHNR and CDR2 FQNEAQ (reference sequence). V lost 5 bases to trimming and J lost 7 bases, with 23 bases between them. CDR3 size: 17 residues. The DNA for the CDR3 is TGTGCCAGCAGCCCCCGAAGAGACCTCCGAGGGGGTGAAAAACTGTTTTTT. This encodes CASSPRRDLRGGEKLFF.

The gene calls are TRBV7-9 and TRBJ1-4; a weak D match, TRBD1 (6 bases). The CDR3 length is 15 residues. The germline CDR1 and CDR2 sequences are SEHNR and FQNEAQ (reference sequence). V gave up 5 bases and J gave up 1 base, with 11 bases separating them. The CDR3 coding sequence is TGTGCCAGCAGCCCTCTGACAGGAACTAATGAAAAACTGTTTTTT. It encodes CASSPLTGTNEKLFF.

CDR3 sequence: CSVDGHGRYGYTF. Written as DNA, the CDR3 is TGCAGCGTTGATGGGCATGGGCGCTATGGCTACACCTTC. The chain joins TRBV29-1 to TRBJ1-2; D not certain. This CDR3 is 13 amino acids long. CDR1 is SQVTM and CDR2 is ANQGSEA in the germline V gene. Between the trimmed V and J ends, which lost 3 bases and 4 bases, there was a span of 12 bases.

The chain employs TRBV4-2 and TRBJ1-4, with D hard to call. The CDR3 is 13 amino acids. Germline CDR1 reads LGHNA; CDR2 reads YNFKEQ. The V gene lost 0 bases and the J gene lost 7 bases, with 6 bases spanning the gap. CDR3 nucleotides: TGTGCCAGCAGCCAAGATCCGGGTGAAAAACTGTTTTTT. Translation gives CASSQDPGEKLFF.

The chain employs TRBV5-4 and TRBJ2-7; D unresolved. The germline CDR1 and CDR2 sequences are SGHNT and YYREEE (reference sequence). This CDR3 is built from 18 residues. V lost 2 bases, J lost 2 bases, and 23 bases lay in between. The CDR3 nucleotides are TGTGCCAGCAGCTTTGAGTCAGAGGAAGATAAACTCACCTACGAGCAGTACTTC. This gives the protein CASSFESEEDKLTYEQYF.

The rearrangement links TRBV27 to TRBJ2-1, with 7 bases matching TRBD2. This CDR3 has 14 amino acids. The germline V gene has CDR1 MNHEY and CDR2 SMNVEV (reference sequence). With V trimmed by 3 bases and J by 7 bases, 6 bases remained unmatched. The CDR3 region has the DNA TGTGCCAGCAGTTTGGGGGGGGAGACGAATGAGCAGTTCTTC. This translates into CASSLGGETNEQFF.

The CDR3 reads CASSLGLAGDEQYF. Here the CDR3 DNA reads TGTGCCAGCAGCCTAGGACTAGCGGGAGACGAGCAGTACTTC. The chain carries TRBV7-6 and TRBJ2-7; 13 bases agree with TRBD2. The trim removed 5 bases at V and 5 bases at J, leaving 3 bases unmatched. CDR1 and CDR2 (germline): SGHVS, FNYEAQ. This CDR3 comprises 14 residues.

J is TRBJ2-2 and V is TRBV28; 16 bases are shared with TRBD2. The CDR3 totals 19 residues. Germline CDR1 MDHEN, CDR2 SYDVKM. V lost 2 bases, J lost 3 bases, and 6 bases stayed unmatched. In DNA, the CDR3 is TGTGCCAGCAGTTTACGGGGACTAGCGGGAGGGCCCGACACCGGGGAGCTGTTTTTT. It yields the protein CASSLRGLAGGPDTGELFF.

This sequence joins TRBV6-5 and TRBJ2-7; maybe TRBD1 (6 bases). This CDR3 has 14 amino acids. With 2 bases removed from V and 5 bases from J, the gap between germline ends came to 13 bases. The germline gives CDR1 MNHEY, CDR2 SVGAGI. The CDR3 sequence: CASSYEGERNEQYF. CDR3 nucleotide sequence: TGTGCCAGCAGTTACGAGGGGGAGAGGAACGAGCAGTACTTC.

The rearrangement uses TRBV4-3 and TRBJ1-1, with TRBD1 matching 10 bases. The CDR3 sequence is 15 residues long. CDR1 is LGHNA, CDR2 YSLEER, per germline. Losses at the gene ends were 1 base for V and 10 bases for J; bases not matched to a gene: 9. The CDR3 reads CASSQVGQGDRGAFF. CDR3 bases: TGCGCCAGCAGCCAAGTCGGACAGGGGGACCGAGGAGCTTTCTTT.

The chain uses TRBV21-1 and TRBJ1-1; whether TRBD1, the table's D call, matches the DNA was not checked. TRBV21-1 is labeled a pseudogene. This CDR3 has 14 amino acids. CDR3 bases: TGTGCCAGCAGCAAAGGAAGGGGGACGGGTGAAGCTTTCTTT. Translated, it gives CASSKGRGTGEAFF.

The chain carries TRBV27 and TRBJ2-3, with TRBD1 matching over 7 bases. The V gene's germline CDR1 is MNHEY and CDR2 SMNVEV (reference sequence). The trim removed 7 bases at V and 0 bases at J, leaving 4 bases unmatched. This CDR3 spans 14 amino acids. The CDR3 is CASKRTGSTDTQYF. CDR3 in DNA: TGTGCCAGCAAACGGACAGGCAGCACAGATACGCAGTATTTT.

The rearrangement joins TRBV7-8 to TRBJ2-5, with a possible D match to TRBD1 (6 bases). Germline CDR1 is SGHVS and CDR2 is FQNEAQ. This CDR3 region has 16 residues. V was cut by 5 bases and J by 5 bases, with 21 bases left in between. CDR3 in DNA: TGTGCCAGCAGCCCCCCGGACAGCTCGTCTGGGGAGACCCAGTACTTC. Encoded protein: CASSPPDSSSGETQYF.

The CDR3 region is CASSQVAGDPGELFF. CDR3 bases: TGTGCCAGCAGCCAAGTGGCGGGAGACCCCGGGGAGCTGTTTTTT. The rearrangement links TRBV14 to TRBJ2-2; 7 bases are shared with TRBD2. Trimming took 1 base from V and 6 from J; bases not matched to a gene: 5. CDR1 and CDR2 (germline): SGHDN, FVKESK. CDR3 length: 15 residues.

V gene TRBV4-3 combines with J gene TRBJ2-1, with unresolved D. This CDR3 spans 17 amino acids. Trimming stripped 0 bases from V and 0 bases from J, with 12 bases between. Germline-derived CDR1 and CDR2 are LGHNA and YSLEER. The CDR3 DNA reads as TGCGCCAGCAGCCAAGATCCCCCAGCGCTCTCCTACAATGAGCAGTTCTTC. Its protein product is CASSQDPPALSYNEQFF.

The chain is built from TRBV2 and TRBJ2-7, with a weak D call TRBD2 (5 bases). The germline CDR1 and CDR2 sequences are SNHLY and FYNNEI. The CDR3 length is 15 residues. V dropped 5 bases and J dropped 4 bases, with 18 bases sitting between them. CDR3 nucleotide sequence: TGTGCCAGCAGTCACACGAACCCCGGGGTTTACGAGCAGTACTTC. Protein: CASSHTNPGVYEQYF.

The CDR3 DNA reads TGCGCCAGCAGTGATCTTAGGGACAGGGGATTACAAGAGACCCAGTACTTC. This gives the protein CASSDLRDRGLQETQYF. The chain has TRBV10-2 and TRBJ2-5; TRBD1 matches at 10 bases. Germline-derived CDR1 and CDR2 are WSHSY and SAAADI. V gave up 3 bases and J gave up 2 bases; unmatched junction bases: 9. The CDR3 is 17 residues long.

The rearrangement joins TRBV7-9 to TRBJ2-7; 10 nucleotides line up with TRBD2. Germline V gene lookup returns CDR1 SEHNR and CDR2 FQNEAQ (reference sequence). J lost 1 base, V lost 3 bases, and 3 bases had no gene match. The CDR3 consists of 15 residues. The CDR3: CASSFLLAGSYEQYF. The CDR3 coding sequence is TGTGCCAGCAGCTTTTTACTAGCGGGATCCTACGAGCAGTACTTC.

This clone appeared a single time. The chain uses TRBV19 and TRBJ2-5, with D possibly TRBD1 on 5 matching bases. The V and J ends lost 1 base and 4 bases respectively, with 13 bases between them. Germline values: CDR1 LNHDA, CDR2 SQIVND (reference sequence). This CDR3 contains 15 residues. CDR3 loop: CASSIVVQGRETQYF. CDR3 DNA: TGTGCCAGTAGTATAGTGGTCCAGGGTCGAGAGACCCAGTACTTC.

The CDR3, as DNA: TGTGCCAGCAGGGAAACAGGGAACCACACAGATACGCAGTATTTT. Amino acids: CASRETGNHTDTQYF. The J gene is TRBJ2-3, the V gene TRBV6-4; D is possibly TRBD1 (6 bases). V was pared by 6 bases and J by 2 bases, with 15 bases between. The CDR3 has 15 amino acids. CDR1 MRHNA and CDR2 SNTAGT come from the germline V gene.

CDR3 sequence: CASQGAGRTDTQYF. For the CDR3, the DNA is TGTGCCAGTCAGGGCGCGGGAAGAACAGATACGCAGTATTTT. V usage is TRBV19 and J usage is TRBJ2-3; tentatively, D is TRBD2 (6 bases). The germline gives CDR1 LNHDA, CDR2 SQIVND (reference sequence). The CDR3 runs 14 residues. Deletions cut 8 bases from V and 3 bases from J, with 15 bases between.

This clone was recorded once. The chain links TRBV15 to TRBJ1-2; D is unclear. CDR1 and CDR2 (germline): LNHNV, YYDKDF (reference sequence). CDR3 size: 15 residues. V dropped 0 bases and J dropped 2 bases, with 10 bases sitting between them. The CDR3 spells CATSRDGPENYGYTF. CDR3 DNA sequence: TGTGCCACCAGCAGAGATGGTCCAGAAAACTATGGCTACACCTTC.

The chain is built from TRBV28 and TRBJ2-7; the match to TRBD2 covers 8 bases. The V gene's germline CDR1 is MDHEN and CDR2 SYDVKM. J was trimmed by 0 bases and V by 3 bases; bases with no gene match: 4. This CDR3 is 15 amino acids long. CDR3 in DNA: TGTGCCAGCAGTTTCCGGGGGGGAGGCTCCTACGAGCAGTACTTC. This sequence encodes CASSFRGGGSYEQYF.

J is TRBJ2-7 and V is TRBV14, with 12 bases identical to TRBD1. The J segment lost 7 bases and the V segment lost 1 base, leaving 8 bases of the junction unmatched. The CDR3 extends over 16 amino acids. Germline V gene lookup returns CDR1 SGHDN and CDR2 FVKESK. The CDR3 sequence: CASSQGWGQGAGEQYF. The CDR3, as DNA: TGTGCCAGCAGCCAAGGGTGGGGACAGGGGGCAGGGGAGCAGTACTTC.

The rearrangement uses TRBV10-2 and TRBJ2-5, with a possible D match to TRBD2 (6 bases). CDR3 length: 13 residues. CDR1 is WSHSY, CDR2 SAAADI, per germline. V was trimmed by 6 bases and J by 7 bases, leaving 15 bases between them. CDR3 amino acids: CASRTRDSPTQYF. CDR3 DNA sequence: TGCGCCAGCAGAACCCGGGACTCCCCGACCCAGTACTTC.

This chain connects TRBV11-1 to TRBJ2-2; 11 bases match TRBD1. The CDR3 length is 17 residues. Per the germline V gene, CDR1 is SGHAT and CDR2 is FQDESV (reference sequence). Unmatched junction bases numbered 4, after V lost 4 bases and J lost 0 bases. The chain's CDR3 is CASSSRDRGSNTGELFF. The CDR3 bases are TGTGCCAGCAGCTCCCGGGACAGGGGGTCGAACACCGGGGAGCTGTTTTTT.

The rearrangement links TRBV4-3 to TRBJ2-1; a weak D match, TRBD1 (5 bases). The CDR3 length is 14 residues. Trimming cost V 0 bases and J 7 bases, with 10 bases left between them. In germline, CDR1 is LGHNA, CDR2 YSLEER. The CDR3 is CASSQDHWTNEQFF. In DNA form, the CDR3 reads TGCGCCAGCAGCCAAGATCACTGGACAAATGAGCAGTTCTTC.